This TCR beta chain was captured by sequencing in a study of blood T cell repertoires in COVID-19. In germline, CDR1 is MNHEY, CDR2 SVGAGI. The length of the CDR3 is 14 residues. Trimming cost V 2 bases and J 4 bases, with 8 bases left between them. Generated by immunoSEQ multiplex PCR, the TCRdb table keeps only in-frame clones and is missing some. The sample yields 120,000 to 150,000 clones, approximately 90% seen once. The TCR sequence derives from a woman between 45 and 60 years old with acute or convalescent COVID-19. Sample: peripheral blood. The rearrangement joins TRBV6-5 to TRBJ1-4, with TRBD1 as a possible D gene (5 bases). The CDR3 sequence: CASSYGGDNEKLFF. The CDR3 nucleotides are TGTGCCAGCAGTTACGGAGGGGATAATGAAAAACTGTTTTTT.